These 13 T cell receptor beta chains came from one sample sequenced in a study of blood T cell repertoires in COVID-19. Clones were sequenced by immunoSEQ multiplex PCR, and TCRdb holds only the in-frame ones, with some missing. The data show about 390,000 clones, approximately 90% seen once. Material for sequencing was PBMCs or T cells enriched from blood (not recorded which). The receptor source for this set is a woman aged 45-59 years who had recovered from COVID-19.

The chain carries TRBV3-1 (or the pseudogene TRBV3-2) and TRBJ2-1, with 8 bases matching TRBD1. CDR1 LGHDT and CDR2 YNNKEL come from the germline V gene (reference sequence). V shed 4 bases and J 5 bases; nucleotides not matched to a gene: 4. This CDR3 comprises 14 residues. CDR3 sequence: CASSLRTGNNEQFF. The CDR3 nucleotides read TGTGCCAGCAGCCTAAGGACAGGGAACAATGAGCAGTTCTTC.

This clone was seen only a few times. In the same sample, other DNA sequences code for this CDR3. This chain uses TRBV12-3 or TRBV12-4 with TRBJ1-1; D remains ambiguous. This CDR3 is 12 amino acids long. V lost 3 bases, J lost 4 bases, and 6 bases lay in between. CDR3 region: CASSFYSTEAFF. The CDR3 bases are TGTGCCAGCAGTTTTTACAGCACTGAAGCTTTCTTT.

This clone was recorded only once. The J gene is TRBJ1-2, the V gene TRBV27, with 8 nucleotides matching TRBD1. Germline CDR1 reads MNHEY; CDR2 reads SMNVEV (reference sequence). J lost 5 bases, V lost 11 bases, and 10 bases had no gene match. The CDR3 spans 13 residues. DNA for the CDR3: TGTGCCGCCAAATCGACAGGGGTGTATGGCTACACCTTC. It encodes CAAKSTGVYGYTF.

This clone was observed a handful of times. Other nucleotide sequences in the sample specify the same CDR3. The chain couples TRBV18 to TRBJ2-7, with 8 bases lining up with TRBD1. The CDR3 runs 12 residues. With V trimmed by 6 bases and J by 7 bases, 5 bases remained unmatched. Germline loops: CDR1 KGHSH, CDR2 LQKENI. The CDR3 is CASSPDRAEQYF. The CDR3 DNA reads as TGTGCCAGCTCGCCGGACAGGGCTGAGCAGTACTTC.

The rearrangement joins TRBV5-1 to TRBJ1-2; D is unclear. V was clipped by 0 bases and J by 5 bases, with 11 bases between them. Germline V lookup: CDR1 SGHRS, CDR2 YFSETQ. This CDR3 contains 14 residues. Written as DNA, the CDR3 is TGCGCCAGCAGCTTGGATACGGTCGGGTATGGCTACACCTTC. As protein: CASSLDTVGYGYTF.

This chain joins TRBV2 and TRBJ1-6, with D unclear. Trimming left V 2 bases short and J 0 bases short, with 14 bases between. Germline CDR1 SNHLY, CDR2 FYNNEI. This CDR3 comprises 18 residues. The CDR3 coding sequence is TGTGCCAGCAGTGAATCTGAAACTAAAAGCTCCTATAATTCACCCCTCCACTTT. Residues: CASSESETKSSYNSPLHF.

V and J are TRBV29-1 and TRBJ1-1; TRBD1 matches 10 bases. Germline assignment: CDR1 SQVTM and CDR2 ANQGSEA. The ends lost 0 bases at V and 2 bases at J; junction bases unmatched: 12. The CDR3 contains 18 residues. CDR3 region: CSVEEKGQGSWFNTEAFF. DNA of the CDR3: TGCAGCGTTGAAGAGAAGGGACAGGGGAGTTGGTTTAACACTGAAGCTTTCTTT.

This clone was seen just once. The chain couples TRBV19 to TRBJ1-1; TRBD1 might be the D (6 bases). Germline CDR1 reads LNHDA; CDR2 reads SQIVND (reference sequence). Trimming took 6 bases from V and 5 from J, leaving 13 bases between them. The CDR3 totals 13 residues. The CDR3 DNA sequence: TGTGCCAGTAGAAACAGGGTAGGAACTGAAGCTTTCTTT. Residues: CASRNRVGTEAFF.

The chain uses TRBV19 and TRBJ1-2, with D maybe TRBD1 (5 bases). Trimming stripped 3 bases from V and 4 bases from J, with 12 bases between. Germline V lookup: CDR1 LNHDA, CDR2 SQIVND (reference sequence). The length of the CDR3 is 14 residues. The CDR3 DNA sequence: TGTGCCAGTAGTATCCACAGGAACCCCTATGGCTACACCTTC. Translating it yields CASSIHRNPYGYTF.

In nucleotides, the CDR3 is TGTGCCAGCAGCCCCCGACTAGCGAGGCCTGAGCAGTACTTC. This gives the protein CASSPRLARPEQYF. The V gene is TRBV27, the J gene TRBJ2-7; 8 nucleotides match TRBD2. Germline CDR1 reads MNHEY; CDR2 reads SMNVEV (reference sequence). The CDR3 runs to 14 residues. The trim removed 6 bases at V and 7 bases at J, leaving 11 bases unmatched.

This chain joins TRBV7-9 and TRBJ1-1; no definite D call. V was pared by 5 bases and J by 1 base, with 11 bases between. This CDR3 region has 14 residues. CDR1 and CDR2 (germline): SEHNR, FQNEAQ (reference sequence). The CDR3 sequence: CASSRGTANTEAFF. The CDR3 nucleotides read TGTGCCAGCAGCCGAGGTACGGCGAACACTGAAGCTTTCTTT.

This clone was seen only once. The chain has TRBV2 and TRBJ1-1; 9 bases line up with TRBD1. The V segment lost 11 bases and the J segment 0 bases; nucleotides outside the gene matches: 10. Germline CDR1 and CDR2: SNHLY and FYNNEI. The CDR3 is 15 amino acids. This chain's CDR3 is CACTGTGNLNTEAFF. CDR3 DNA: TGTGCCTGTACCGGGACAGGGAACTTGAACACTGAAGCTTTCTTT.

The chain has TRBV29-1 and TRBJ1-2, with unresolved D. This CDR3 has 11 amino acids. V dropped 4 bases and J dropped 4 bases, with 7 bases sitting between them. In germline, CDR1 is SQVTM, CDR2 ANQGSEA. The CDR3 region is CSVGDIYGYTF. Here the CDR3 DNA reads TGCAGCGTTGGAGACATCTATGGCTACACCTTC.